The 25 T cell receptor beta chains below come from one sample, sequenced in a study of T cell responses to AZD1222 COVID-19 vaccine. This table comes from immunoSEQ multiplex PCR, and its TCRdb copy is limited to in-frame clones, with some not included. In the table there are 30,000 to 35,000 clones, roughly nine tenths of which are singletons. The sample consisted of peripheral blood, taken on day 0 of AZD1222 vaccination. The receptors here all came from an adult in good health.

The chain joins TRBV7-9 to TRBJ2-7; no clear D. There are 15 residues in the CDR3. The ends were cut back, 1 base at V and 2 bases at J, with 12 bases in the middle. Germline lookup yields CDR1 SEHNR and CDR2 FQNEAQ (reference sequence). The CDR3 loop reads CASSLVDRSAYEQYF. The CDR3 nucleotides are TGTGCCAGCAGCTTAGTCGACCGGAGTGCCTACGAGCAGTACTTC.

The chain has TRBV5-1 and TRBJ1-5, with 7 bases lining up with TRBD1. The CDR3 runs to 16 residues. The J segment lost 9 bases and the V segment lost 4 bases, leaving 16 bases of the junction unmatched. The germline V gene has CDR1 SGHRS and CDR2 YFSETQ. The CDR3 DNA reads TGCGCCAGCAGCCCTATCGGGACAGCGGGCGGTACGCCCCAGCATTTT. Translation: CASSPIGTAGGTPQHF.

Here the CDR3 DNA reads TGTGCCTGGAGTAGGGCAGGGCTGAACACTGAAGCTTTCTTT. This encodes CAWSRAGLNTEAFF. V and J are TRBV30 and TRBJ1-1; D may be TRBD1 (5 bases). CDR1 is GTSNPN, CDR2 SVGIG, per germline (reference sequence). The CDR3 contains 14 residues. Trimming pared 2 bases from V and 0 bases from J, leaving 10 bases between.

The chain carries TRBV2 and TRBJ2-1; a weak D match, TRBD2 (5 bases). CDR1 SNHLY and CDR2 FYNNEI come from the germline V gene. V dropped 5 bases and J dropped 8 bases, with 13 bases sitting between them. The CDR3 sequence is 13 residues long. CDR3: CASSWRANDEQFF. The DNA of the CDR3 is TGTGCCAGCAGTTGGCGGGCCAACGATGAGCAGTTCTTC.

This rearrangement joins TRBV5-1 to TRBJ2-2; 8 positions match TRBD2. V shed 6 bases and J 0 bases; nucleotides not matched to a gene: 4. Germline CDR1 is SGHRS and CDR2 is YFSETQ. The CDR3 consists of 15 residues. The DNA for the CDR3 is TGCGCCAGCACAACAGCGGGGGCGAACACCGGGGAGCTGTTTTTT. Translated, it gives CASTTAGANTGELFF.

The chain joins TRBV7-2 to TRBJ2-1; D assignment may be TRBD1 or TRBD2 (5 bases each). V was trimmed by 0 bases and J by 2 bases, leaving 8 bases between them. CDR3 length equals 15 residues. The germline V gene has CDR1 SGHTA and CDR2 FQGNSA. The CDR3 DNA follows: TGTGCCAGCAGCTTAGCGGGACGGGCCTACAATGAGCAGTTCTTC. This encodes CASSLAGRAYNEQFF.

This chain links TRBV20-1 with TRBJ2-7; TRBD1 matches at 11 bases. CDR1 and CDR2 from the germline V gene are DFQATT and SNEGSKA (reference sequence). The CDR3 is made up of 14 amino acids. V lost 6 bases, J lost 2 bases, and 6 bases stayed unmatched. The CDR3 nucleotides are TGCAGTGCGAGTCCGGGACAGGGGGCCTACGAGCAGTACTTC. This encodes CSASPGQGAYEQYF.

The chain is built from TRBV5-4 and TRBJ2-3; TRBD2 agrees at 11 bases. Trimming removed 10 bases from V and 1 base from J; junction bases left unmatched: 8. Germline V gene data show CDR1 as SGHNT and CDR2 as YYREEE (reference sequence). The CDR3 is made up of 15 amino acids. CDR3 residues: CAAGTSGPRTDTQYF. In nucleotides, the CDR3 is TGTGCCGCTGGGACTAGCGGACCACGCACAGATACGCAGTATTTT.

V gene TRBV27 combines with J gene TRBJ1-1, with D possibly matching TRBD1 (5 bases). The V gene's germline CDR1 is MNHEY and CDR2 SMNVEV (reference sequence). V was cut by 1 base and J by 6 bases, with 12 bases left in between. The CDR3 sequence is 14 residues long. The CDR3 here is CASSLFGSGSEAFF. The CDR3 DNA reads TGTGCCAGCAGTTTATTCGGTTCAGGGTCTGAAGCTTTCTTT.

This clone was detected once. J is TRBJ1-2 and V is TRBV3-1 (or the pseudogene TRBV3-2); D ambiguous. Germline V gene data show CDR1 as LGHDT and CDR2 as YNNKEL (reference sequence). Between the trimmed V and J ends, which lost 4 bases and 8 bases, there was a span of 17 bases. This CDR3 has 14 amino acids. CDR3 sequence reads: CASSLMSEGGGYTF. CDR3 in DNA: TGTGCCAGCAGCCTTATGTCGGAGGGTGGCGGCTACACCTTC.

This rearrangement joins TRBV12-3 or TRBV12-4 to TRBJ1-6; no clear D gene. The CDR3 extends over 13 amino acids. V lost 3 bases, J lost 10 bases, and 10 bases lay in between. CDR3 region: CASSFPGPSPLHF. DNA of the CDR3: TGTGCCAGCAGTTTTCCAGGACCCTCACCCCTCCACTTT.

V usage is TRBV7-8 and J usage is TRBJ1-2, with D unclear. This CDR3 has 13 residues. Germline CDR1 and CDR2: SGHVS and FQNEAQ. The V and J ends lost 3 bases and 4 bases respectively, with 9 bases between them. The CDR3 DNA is TGTGCCAGCAGCTTGGAGGGAGTCTATGGCTACACCTTC. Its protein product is CASSLEGVYGYTF.

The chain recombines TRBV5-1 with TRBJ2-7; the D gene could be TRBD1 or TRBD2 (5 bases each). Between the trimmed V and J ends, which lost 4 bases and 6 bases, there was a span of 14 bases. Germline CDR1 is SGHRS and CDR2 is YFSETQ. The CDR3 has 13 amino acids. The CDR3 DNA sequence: TGCGCCAGCAGCGAGGGACCCCCTCCCGAGCAGTACTTC. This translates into CASSEGPPPEQYF.

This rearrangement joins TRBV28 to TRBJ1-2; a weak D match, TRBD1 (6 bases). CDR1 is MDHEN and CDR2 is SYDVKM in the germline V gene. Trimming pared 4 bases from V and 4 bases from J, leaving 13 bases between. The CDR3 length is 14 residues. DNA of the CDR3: TGTGCCAGCAGTTCCCCGGGGGCGGGCTATGGCTACACCTTC. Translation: CASSSPGAGYGYTF.

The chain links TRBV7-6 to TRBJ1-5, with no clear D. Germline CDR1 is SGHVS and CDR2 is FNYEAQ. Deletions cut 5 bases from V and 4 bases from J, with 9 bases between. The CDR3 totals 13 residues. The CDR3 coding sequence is TGTGCCAGCAGCCCCAGGCCTAATCAGCCCCAGCATTTT. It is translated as CASSPRPNQPQHF.

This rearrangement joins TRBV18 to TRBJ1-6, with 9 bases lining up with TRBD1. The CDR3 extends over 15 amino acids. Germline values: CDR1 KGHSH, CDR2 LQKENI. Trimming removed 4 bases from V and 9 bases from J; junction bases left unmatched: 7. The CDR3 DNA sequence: TGTGCCAGCTCACGAGACCGGGACAGGGCTTCACCCCTCCACTTT. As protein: CASSRDRDRASPLHF.

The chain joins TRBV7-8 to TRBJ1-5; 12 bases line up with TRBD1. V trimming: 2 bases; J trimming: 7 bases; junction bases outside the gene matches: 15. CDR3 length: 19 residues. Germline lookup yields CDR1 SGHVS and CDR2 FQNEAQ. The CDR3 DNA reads TGTGCCAGCAGCTTAAGGGTGGGACAGGGGGCGACGAACAAGCAGCCCCAGCATTTT. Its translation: CASSLRVGQGATNKQPQHF.

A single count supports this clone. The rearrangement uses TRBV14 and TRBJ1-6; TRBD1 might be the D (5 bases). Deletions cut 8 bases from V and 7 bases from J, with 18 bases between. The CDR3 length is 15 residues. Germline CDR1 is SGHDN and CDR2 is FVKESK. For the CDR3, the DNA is TGTGCCAGCGGACCCGGGACCCCGGGGAATTCACCCCTCCACTTT. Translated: CASGPGTPGNSPLHF. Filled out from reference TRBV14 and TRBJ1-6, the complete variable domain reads EAGVTQFPSHSVIEKGQTVTLRCDPISGHDNLYWYRRVMGKEIKFLLHFVKESKQDESGMPNNRFLAERTGGTYSTLKVQPAELEDSGVYFCASGPGTPGNSPLHFGNGTRLTVT.

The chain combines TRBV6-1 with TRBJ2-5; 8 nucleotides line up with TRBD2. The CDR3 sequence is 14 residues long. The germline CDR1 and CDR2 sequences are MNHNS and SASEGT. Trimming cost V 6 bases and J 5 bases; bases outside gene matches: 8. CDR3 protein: CASSPGGGRETQYF. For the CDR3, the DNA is TGTGCCAGCAGCCCCGGGGGGGGCCGGGAGACCCAGTACTTC.

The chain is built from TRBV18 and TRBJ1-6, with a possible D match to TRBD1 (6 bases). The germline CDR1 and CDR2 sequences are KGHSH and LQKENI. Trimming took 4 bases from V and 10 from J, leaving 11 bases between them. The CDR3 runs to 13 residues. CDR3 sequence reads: CASSRTGNSPLHF. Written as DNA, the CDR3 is TGTGCCAGCTCACGCACAGGGAACTCACCCCTCCACTTT.

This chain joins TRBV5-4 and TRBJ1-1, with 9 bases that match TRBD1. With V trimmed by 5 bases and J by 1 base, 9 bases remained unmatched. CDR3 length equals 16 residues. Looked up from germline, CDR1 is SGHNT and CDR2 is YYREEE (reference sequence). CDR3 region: CASSTTGQGKNTEAFF. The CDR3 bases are TGTGCCAGCAGTACTACCGGACAGGGGAAGAACACTGAAGCTTTCTTT.

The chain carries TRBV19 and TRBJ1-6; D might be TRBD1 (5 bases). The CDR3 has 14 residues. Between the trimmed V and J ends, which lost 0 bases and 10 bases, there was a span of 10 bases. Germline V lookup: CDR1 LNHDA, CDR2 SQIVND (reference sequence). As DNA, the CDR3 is TGTGCCAGTAGTATAGAGGGGGGTACCTCACCCCTCCACTTT. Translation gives CASSIEGGTSPLHF. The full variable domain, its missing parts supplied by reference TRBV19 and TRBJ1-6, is DGGITQSPKYLFRKEGQNVTLSCEQNLNHDAMYWYRQDPGQGLRLIYYSQIVNDFQKGDIAEGYSVSREKKESFPLTVTSAQKNPTAFYLCASSIEGGTSPLHFGNGTRLTVT.

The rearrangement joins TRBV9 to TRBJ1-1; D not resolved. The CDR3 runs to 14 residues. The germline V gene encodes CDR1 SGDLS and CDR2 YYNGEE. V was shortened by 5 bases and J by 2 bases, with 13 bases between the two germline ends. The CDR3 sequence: CASSGSTINTEAFF. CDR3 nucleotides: TGTGCCAGCAGTGGGTCCACGATAAACACTGAAGCTTTCTTT.

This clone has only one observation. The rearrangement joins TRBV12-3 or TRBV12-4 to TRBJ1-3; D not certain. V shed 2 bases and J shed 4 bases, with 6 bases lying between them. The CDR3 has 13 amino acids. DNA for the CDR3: TGTGCCAGCAGTTTACTCCAGGGAAACACCATATATTTT. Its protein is CASSLLQGNTIYF.

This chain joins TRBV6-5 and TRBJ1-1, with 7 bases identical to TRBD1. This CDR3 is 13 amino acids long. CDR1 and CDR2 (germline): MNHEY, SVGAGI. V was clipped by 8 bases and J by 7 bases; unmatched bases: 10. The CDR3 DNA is TGTGCCAGCTCTACGTACAGGGGTGGTGAAGCTTTCTTT. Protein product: CASSTYRGGEAFF.